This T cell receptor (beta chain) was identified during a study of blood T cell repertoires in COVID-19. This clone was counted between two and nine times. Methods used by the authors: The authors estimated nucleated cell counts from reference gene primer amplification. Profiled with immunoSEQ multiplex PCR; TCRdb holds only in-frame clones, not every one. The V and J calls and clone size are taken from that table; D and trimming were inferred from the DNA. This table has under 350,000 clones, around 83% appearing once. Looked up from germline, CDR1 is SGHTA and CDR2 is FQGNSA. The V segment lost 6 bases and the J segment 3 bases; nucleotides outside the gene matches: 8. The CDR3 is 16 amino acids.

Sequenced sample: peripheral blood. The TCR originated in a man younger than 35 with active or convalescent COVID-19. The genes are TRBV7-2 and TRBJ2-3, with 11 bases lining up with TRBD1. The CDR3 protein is CASSWAGTGGTDTQYF. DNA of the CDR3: TGTGCCAGCAGTTGGGCCGGGACAGGGGGAACAGATACGCAGTATTTT.